At least ten counts were recorded for the clone carrying this TCR beta chain. These data are taken from a study of regulatory T cells in long-lasting Graves disease. V was shortened by 4 bases and J by 3 bases, with 3 bases between the two germline ends. This CDR3 has 10 residues. Germline V lookup: CDR1 SQVTM, CDR2 ANQGSEA. The TCR beta library used iRepertoire HTBI primers with Arm-PCR amplification of CDR3. MiXCR, applied by TCRdb to the multiplex PCR reads, yields one record per CDR3 protein. Among just over 600,000 distinct CDR3 sequences listed, about 16% were seen once. Sample time point: newly diagnosed GD, antithyroid drugs for less than 3 months. After RNA was extracted from PBMCs, the TCR library was made from it. The data were also submitted as part of a second study, on T cells in Graves' hyperthyroidism and ophthalmopathy. That paper notes: A lack of ophthalmopathy progression within 18 months defined stable Graves' hyperthyroidism. The TCR CDR3 first-round RT-PCR relied on the HTBI primer set.

Specimen: peripheral blood mononuclear cells (PBMCs), collected at new diagnosis, from a patient treated with antithyroid drugs. The origin of this receptor is a woman in her twenties or thirties with Graves disease. The chain recombines TRBV29-1 with TRBJ2-5; D gene unclear. The CDR3 here is CSVAKETQYF. In DNA, the CDR3 is TGCAGCGTTGCTAAAGAGACCCAGTACTTC.